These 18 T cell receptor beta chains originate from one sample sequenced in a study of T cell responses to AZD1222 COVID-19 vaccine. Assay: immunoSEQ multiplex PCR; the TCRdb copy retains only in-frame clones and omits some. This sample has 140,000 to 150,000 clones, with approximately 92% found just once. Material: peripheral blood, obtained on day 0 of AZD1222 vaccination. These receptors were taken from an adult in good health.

In nucleotides, the CDR3 is TGTGCCAGCAGCCCTGGACAGGGCTACTATGGCTACACCTTC. Protein: CASSPGQGYYGYTF. The chain employs TRBV7-8 and TRBJ1-2; 8 bases are shared with TRBD1. The germline V gene encodes CDR1 SGHVS and CDR2 FQNEAQ. V shed 5 bases and J 3 bases; nucleotides not matched to a gene: 5. The CDR3 sequence is 14 residues long.

The CDR3 nucleotides are TGTGCCAGCAGCTCTATTGAGGGGGGGAGAGGCACCGGGGAGCTGTTTTTT. This sequence encodes CASSSIEGGRGTGELFF. This rearrangement joins TRBV11-2 to TRBJ2-2, with D tentatively TRBD2 (7 bases). V lost 4 bases and J lost 4, with 19 bases in between. This CDR3 comprises 17 residues. Germline CDR1 and CDR2: SGHAT and FQNNGV.

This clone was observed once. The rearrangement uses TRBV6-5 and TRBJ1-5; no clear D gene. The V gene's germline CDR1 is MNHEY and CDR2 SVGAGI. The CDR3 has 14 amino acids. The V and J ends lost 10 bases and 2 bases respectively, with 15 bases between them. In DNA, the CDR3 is TGTGCCACCGCACGGTTGGGCGGCAATCAGCCCCAGCATTTT. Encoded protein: CATARLGGNQPQHF.

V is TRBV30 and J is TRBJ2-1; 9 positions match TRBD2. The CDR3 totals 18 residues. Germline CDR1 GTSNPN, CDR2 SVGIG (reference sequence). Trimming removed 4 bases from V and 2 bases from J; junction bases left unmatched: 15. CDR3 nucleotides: TGTGCCTGGAAACACAGCCGTATAGCGGGAGAAACCTACAATGAGCAGTTCTTC. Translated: CAWKHSRIAGETYNEQFF.

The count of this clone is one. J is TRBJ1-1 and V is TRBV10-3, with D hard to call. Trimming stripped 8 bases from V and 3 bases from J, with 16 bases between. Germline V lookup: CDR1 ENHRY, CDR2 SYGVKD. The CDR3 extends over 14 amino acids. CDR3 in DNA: TGTGCCATCCGCGGAGGAGGGCCCCACACTGAAGCTTTCTTT. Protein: CAIRGGGPHTEAFF.

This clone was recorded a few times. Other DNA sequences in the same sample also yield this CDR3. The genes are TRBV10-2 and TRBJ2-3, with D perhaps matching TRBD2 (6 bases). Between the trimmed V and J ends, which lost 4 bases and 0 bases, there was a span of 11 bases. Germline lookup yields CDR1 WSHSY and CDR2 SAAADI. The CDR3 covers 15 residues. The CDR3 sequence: CASSAGGASTDTQYF. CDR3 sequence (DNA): TGCGCCAGCAGTGCTGGAGGGGCAAGCACAGATACGCAGTATTTT.

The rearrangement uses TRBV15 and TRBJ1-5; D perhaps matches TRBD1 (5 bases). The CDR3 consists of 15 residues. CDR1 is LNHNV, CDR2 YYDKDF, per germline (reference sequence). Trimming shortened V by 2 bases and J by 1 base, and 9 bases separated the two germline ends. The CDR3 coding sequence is TGTGCCACCAGCAGACAGGGAATCAGCAATCAGCCCCAGCATTTT. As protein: CATSRQGISNQPQHF.

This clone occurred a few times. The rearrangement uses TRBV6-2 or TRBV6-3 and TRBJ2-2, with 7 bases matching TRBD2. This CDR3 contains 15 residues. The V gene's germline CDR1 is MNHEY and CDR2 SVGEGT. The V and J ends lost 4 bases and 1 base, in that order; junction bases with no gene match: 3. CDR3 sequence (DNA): TGTGCCAGCAGTTCCTGGGGGGGGAACACCGGGGAGCTGTTTTTT. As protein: CASSSWGGNTGELFF.

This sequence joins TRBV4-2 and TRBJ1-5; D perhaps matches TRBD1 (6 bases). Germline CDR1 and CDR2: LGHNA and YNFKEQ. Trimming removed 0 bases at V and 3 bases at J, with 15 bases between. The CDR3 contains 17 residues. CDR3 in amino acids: CASSQEPNQGNNQPQHF. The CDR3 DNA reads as TGTGCCAGCAGCCAAGAACCCAATCAGGGGAACAATCAGCCCCAGCATTTT.

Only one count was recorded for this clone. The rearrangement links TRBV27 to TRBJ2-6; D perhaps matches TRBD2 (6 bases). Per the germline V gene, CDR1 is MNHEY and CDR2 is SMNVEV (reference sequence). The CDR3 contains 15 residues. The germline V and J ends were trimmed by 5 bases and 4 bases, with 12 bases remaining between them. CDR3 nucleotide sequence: TGTGCCAGCAGTCTACTAGCAGTAGGGGCCAACGTCCTGACTTTC. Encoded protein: CASSLLAVGANVLTF. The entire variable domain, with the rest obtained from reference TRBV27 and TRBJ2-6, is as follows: EAQVTQNPRYLITVTGKKLTVTCSQNMNHEYMSWYRQDPGLGLRQIYYSMNVEVTDKGDVPEGYKVSRKEKRNFPLILESPSPNQTSLYFCASSLLAVGANVLTFGAGSRLTVL.

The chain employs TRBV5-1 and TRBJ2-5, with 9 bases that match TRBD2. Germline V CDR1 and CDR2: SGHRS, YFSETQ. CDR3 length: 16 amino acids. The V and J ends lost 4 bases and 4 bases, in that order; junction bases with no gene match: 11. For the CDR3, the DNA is TGCGCCAGCAGCCTATCCTTAGCGGGAGTGAGAGAGACCCAGTACTTC. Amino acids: CASSLSLAGVRETQYF.

CDR3 amino acids: CASSWRTGASYEQYF. As DNA, the CDR3 is TGTGCCAGCAGTTGGCGGACAGGGGCCTCCTACGAGCAGTACTTC. The chain links TRBV27 to TRBJ2-7; 9 nucleotides match TRBD1. Germline-derived CDR1 and CDR2 are MNHEY and SMNVEV (reference sequence). J lost 0 bases, V lost 4 bases, and 4 bases had no gene match. The CDR3 spans 15 residues.

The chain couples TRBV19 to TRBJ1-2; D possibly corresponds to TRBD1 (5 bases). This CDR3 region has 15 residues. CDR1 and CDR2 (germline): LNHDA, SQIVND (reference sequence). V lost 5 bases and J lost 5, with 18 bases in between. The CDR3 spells CASSLGASGPYGYTF. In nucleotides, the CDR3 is TGTGCCAGTAGTCTTGGGGCCTCGGGCCCTTATGGCTACACCTTC.

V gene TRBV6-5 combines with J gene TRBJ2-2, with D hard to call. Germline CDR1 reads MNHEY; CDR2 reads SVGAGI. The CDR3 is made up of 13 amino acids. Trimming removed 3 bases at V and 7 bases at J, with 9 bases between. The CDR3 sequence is CASSYVGNGELFF. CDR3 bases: TGTGCCAGCAGTTATGTGGGGAACGGGGAGCTGTTTTTT.

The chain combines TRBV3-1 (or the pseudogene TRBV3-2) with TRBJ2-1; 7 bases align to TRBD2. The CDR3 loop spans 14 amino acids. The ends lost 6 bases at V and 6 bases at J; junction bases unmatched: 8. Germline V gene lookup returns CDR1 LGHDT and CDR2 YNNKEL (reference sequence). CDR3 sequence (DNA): TGTGCCAGCAGGCGCTCCGGGACTATCAATGAGCAGTTCTTC. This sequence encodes CASRRSGTINEQFF.

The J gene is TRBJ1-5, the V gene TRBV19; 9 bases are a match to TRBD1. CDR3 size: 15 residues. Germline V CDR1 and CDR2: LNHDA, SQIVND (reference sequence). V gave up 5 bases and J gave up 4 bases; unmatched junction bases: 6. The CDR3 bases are TGTGCCAGTAGTGTGACAGGGGGAGGAAATCAGCCCCAGCATTTT. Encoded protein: CASSVTGGGNQPQHF.

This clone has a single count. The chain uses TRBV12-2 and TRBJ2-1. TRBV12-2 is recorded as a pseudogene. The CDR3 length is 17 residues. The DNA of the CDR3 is TGTGCAAGTCGCTTAGCGGTGTCAGTACTCTCCTACAATGAGCAGTTCTTC. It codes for CASRLAVSVLSYNEQFF.

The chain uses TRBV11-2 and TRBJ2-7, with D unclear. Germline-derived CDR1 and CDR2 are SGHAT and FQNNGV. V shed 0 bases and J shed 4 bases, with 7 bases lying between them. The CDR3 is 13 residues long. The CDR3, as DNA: TGTGCCAGCAGCTTAGAGCAGACGTACGAGCAGTACTTC. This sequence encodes CASSLEQTYEQYF. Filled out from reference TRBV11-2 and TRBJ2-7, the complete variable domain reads EAGVAQSPRYKIIEKRQSVAFWCNPISGHATLYWYQQILGQGPKLLIQFQNNGVVDDSQLPKDRFSAERLKGVDSTLKIQPAKLEDSAVYLCASSLEQTYEQYFGPGTRLTVT.